The rows below give T cell receptor beta chains drawn from one sample of a study of CD8 T cells in Susac syndrome. TCRdb re-analysed the immunoSEQ multiplex PCR reads in MiXCR, keeping a single row per CDR3 protein. The table includes about 400,000 distinct CDR3 sequences, around 83% detected once. The sample comprised CD8+ T cells from PBMCs. The receptor source for this set is a human donor with multiple sclerosis. The CDR3 runs from the conserved cysteine through the conserved F or W. Fields, in order: clone size, V gene, J gene, D gene, CDR3 protein, CDR3 DNA. The D gene is left open where the match is weak. Rows may omit the clone size; those that give it use once, few, many or a size class.

NA	TRBV21-1	TRBJ2-7	NA	CASSKVEGIGNPSEQYF	TGTGCCAGCAGCAAAGTCGAGGGAATAGGGAATCCGTCCGAGCAGTACTTC
NA	TRBV20-1	TRBJ2-7	TRBD1	CSASGTGGYEQYF	TGCAGTGCTTCCGGGACAGGGGGCTACGAGCAGTACTTC
NA	TRBV10-2	TRBJ2-1	TRBD1	CASSGRDRGYNEQFF	TGCGCCAGCAGTGGTAGGGACAGGGGATACAATGAGCAGTTCTTC
NA	TRBV28	TRBJ2-1	NA	CASSFYRVEQFF	TGTGCCAGCAGTTTCTACAGGGTTGAGCAGTTCTTC
NA	TRBV4-2	TRBJ1-4	NA	CASTTLLGGSTNEKLFF	TGTGCCAGCACGACATTACTTGGGGGATCTACTAATGAAAAACTGTTTTTT
NA	TRBV4-1	TRBJ1-4	TRBD1	CASSQRDSAYINEKLFF	TGCGCCAGCAGCCAAAGGGACAGTGCTTACATAAATGAAAAACTGTTTTTT
NA	TRBV20-1	TRBJ1-4	TRBD1	CSAAGTGPATNEKLFF	TGCAGTGCCGCAGGGACAGGGCCTGCAACTAATGAAAAACTGTTTTTT
once	TRBV7-9	TRBJ1-2	NA	CASGIRDVGGYTF	TGTGCCAGCGGAATCAGGGACGTCGGGGGCTACACCTTC
NA	TRBV7-6	TRBJ2-3	TRBD2	CASSFTSGRWGSTDTQYF	TGTGCCAGCAGCTTCACTAGCGGGAGGTGGGGGAGCACAGATACGCAGTATTTT
NA	TRBV28	TRBJ2-7	TRBD1	CASTHRGLYEQYF	TGTGCCAGCACCCACAGGGGGCTCTACGAGCAGTACTTC
once	TRBV5-1	TRBJ2-5	NA	CASSLFEHRGTQYF	TGCGCCAGCAGCTTGTTTGAACATCGCGGGACCCAGTACTTC
once	TRBV12-3/TRBV12-4	TRBJ2-2	TRBD1	CASDVDRDRAGELFF	TGTGCCAGCGACGTTGACAGGGATAGGGCCGGGGAGCTGTTTTTT
NA	TRBV20-1	TRBJ1-2	NA	CSASTDVGLVGYTF	TGCAGTGCTAGCACAGACGTGGGTTTAGTTGGCTACACCTTC
NA	TRBV6-1	TRBJ2-7	NA	CASRFRGNNEQYF	TGTGCCAGCCGTTTCCGGGGGAACAACGAGCAGTACTTC
NA	TRBV7-9	TRBJ2-7	NA	CASSLGWQGRGEQYF	TGTGCCAGCAGTCTAGGGTGGCAGGGAAGGGGTGAGCAGTACTTC
NA	TRBV28	TRBJ2-7	NA	CASSLTPQSYYEQYF	TGTGCCAGCAGTCTTACACCACAGAGCTACTACGAGCAGTACTTC